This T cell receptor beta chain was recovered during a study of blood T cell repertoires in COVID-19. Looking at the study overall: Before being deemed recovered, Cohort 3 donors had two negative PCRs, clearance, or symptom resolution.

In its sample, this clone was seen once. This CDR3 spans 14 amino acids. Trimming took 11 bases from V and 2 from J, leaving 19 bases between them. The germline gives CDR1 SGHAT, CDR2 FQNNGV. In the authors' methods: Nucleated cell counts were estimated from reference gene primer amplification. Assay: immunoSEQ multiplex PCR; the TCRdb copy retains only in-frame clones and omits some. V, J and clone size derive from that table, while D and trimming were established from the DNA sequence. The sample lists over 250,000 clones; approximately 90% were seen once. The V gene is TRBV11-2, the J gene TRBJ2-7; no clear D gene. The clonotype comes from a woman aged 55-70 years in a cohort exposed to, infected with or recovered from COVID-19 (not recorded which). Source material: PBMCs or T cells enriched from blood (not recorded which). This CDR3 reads CAVSQTRGAYEQYF. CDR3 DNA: TGTGCCGTTAGCCAGACTCGAGGTGCCTACGAGCAGTACTTC.